The rows below give T cell receptor beta chains drawn from one sample of a study of cytomegalovirus exposure and HLA in healthy donors. TCRdb's copy holds only in-frame clones and misses some; the assay was immunoSEQ multiplex PCR. Here the sample spans fewer than 250,000 clones, approximately 87% being singletons. The sample was PBMCs. All receptors derive from a man aged 18 to 35 in good health and CMV-seronegative. The CDR3 runs from the conserved cysteine through the conserved F or W. The D gene is left open where the match is weak. Some rows have no size entry. The others give once, few or many, or a class for an expanded clone.

abundance	j_gene	v_gene	d_gene	CDR3nt	CDR3aa
-	TRBJ2-1	TRBV4-1	-	TGCGCCAGCAGCCAAGTTAGAGATGAGCAGTTCTTC	CASSQVRDEQFF
few	TRBJ2-7	TRBV6-5	-	TGTGCCAGCAGCTCCGGGACACAGCAGTACTTC	CASSSGTQQYF
-	TRBJ1-6	TRBV7-8	-	TGTGCCAGCAGCCTAGTAAATAATTCACCCCTCCACTTT	CASSLVNNSPLHF
few	TRBJ1-4	TRBV5-1	-	TGCGCCAGCCAAGTTGGCCCCGGGGAAATTGGACTGTTTTTT	CASQVGPGEIGLFF
once	TRBJ2-7	TRBV27	-	TGTGCCAGCAGAGGTTTGCTGGGGCTTGGAGACGAGCAGTACTTC	CASRGLLGLGDEQYF
-	TRBJ2-3	TRBV27	-	TGTGCCAGCCGAGCAGACTTAGAACTAAATACGCAGTATTTT	CASRADLELNTQYF
-	TRBJ1-4	TRBV28	-	TGTGCCAGCAGTTACCCTAGCGGACACCGTAATGAAAAACTGTTTTTT	CASSYPSGHRNEKLFF
-	TRBJ2-7	TRBV14	-	TGTGCCAGCAGCCAAGTGGTAGCATACGAGCAGTACTTC	CASSQVVAYEQYF
many	TRBJ2-1	TRBV10-3	TRBD2	TGTGCCAGGCGACCCCTACTAGCGGACTACAATGAGCAGTTCTTC	CARRPLLADYNEQFF
few	TRBJ1-1	TRBV7-9	-	TGTGCCAGCAGCAACCAGGTAAACACTGAAGCTTTCTTT	CASSNQVNTEAFF
-	TRBJ2-1	TRBV5-1	TRBD2	TGCGCCAGCAGCCGGACTAGCGAGGAGCAGTTCTTC	CASSRTSEEQFF
-	TRBJ1-2	TRBV7-9	TRBD1	TGTGCCAGCAGCTTAGCTGCAGGGGGAGTCTACTATGGCTACACCTTC	CASSLAAGGVYYGYTF
-	TRBJ2-1	TRBV10-2	-	TGCGCCAGCAGTGAGTCCTTAGCTTACAATGAGCAGTTCTTC	CASSESLAYNEQFF
-	TRBJ1-5	TRBV6-7	-	TGTGCCAGCCCCGACAGTCTGACTTTTCAGCCCCAGCATTTT	CASPDSLTFQPQHF